This T cell receptor beta chain was recorded in a study of blood T cell repertoires in COVID-19. On the study more broadly: Material from acute and convalescent COVID-19 was sourced from the United States, Italy and Spain. From T cells, B-cell-depleted T cells, or PBMCs came the material, which was cDNA or gDNA.

Trimming left V 0 bases short and J 4 bases short, with 13 bases between. CDR1 and CDR2 (germline): SGHKS, YYEKEE (reference sequence). The CDR3 totals 15 residues. How the authors handled the data: Amplification of reference gene primers was used by the study to estimate nucleated cell counts. Sequenced by immunoSEQ multiplex PCR; TCRdb stores in-frame clones only, minus some. The DNA gave D and trimming, while V, J and clone size come from that table. The table lists around 300,000 clones, 70% to 90% of them singletons. The sequence was collected from a woman in her 70s with acute or convalescent COVID-19. The sequencing input was peripheral blood. This sequence joins TRBV5-5 and TRBJ1-1; no reliable D call. The CDR3 is CASSLVVLGSTEAFF. DNA of the CDR3: TGTGCCAGCAGCTTGGTCGTTCTGGGGAGCACTGAAGCTTTCTTT. The variable domain in full, completed from reference TRBV5-5 and TRBJ1-1, reads DAGVTQSPTHLIKTRGQQVTLRCSPISGHKSVSWYQQVLGQGPQFIFQYYEKEERGRGNFPDRFSARQFPNYSSELNVNALLLGDSALYLCASSLVVLGSTEAFFGQGTRLTVV.